This T cell receptor (beta chain) appears in the sequencing data of a study of blood T cell repertoires in COVID-19. The CDR3 is 14 residues long. Germline V gene data show CDR1 as GTSNPN and CDR2 as SVGIG (reference sequence). The J segment lost 0 bases and the V segment lost 3 bases, leaving 4 bases of the junction unmatched. TCRdb keeps only in-frame clones here, not all; method: immunoSEQ multiplex PCR. The sample lists around 110,000 clones, about nine tenths occurring once. This receptor was identified in a middle-aged man with acute or convalescent COVID-19. The chain employs TRBV30 and TRBJ2-7; 8 bases map to TRBD2. Specimen: peripheral blood. CDR3 bases: TGTGCCTGGAGGGGGACTAGACTCTCCTACGAGCAGTACTTC. Residues: CAWRGTRLSYEQYF.